A selection of T cell receptor beta chains follows, all from one sample in a study of T cells after yellow fever vaccination. A single record per CDR3 protein comes from TCRdb applying MiXCR to the 5' RACE reads. The sample records around 590,000 distinct CDR3 sequences, more than 9% being singletons. The sample was PBMCs, taken on the day of the yellow fever booster vaccination. The receptor set was obtained from a man aged 30 to 39 who received the YFV17D yellow fever vaccine. CDR3s include the opening cysteine and the closing phenylalanine or tryptophan. The D gene is left open where the match is weak. Expanded clones get a size class; other rows say once, few or many, or leave the size out.

d_call clone_size j_call v_call cdr3_nt cdr3_aa
. few TRBJ1-4 TRBV9 TGTGCCAGCAGCGTAGACCACGGGGCAACAACTAATGAAAAACTGTTTTTT CASSVDHGATTNEKLFF
. many TRBJ2-7 TRBV11-2 TGTGCCAGCAGCTTATACGGCTACGAGCAGTACTTC CASSLYGYEQYF
. few TRBJ1-1 TRBV7-2 TGTGCCAGCAGCTTAGGAGGAGGGGTCACTGAAGCTTTCTTT CASSLGGGVTEAFF
. many TRBJ1-1 TRBV19 TGTGCCAGTAGCTCACAGGGCCGGAACACTGAAGCTTTCTTT CASSSQGRNTEAFF
TRBD1 . TRBJ2-1 TRBV6-1 TGTGCCAGCAGTGAAGCAGGGCAGGGGGCTTATGAGCAGTTCTTC CASSEAGQGAYEQFF
TRBD2 . TRBJ2-5 TRBV12-3/TRBV12-4 TGTGCCAGCAGTCGACTAGCGGGAGACTTTGAGACCCAGTACTTC CASSRLAGDFETQYF
. . TRBJ1-6 TRBV27 TGTGCCAGCAAGAGCTACTCCTATAATTCACCCCTCCACTTT CASKSYSYNSPLHF
TRBD1 few TRBJ1-2 TRBV9 TGTGCCAGCAGCGCCACGGGACAGGGGTTCTATGGCTACACCTTC CASSATGQGFYGYTF
TRBD1 few TRBJ1-5 TRBV27 TGTGCCAGCGCCTCGGACAGGGCTCAGCCCCAGCATTTT CASASDRAQPQHF
TRBD2 . TRBJ2-3 TRBV4-3 TGCGCCAGGAGCCAGGAAAGCGGGAGAACAGATACGCAGTATTTT CARSQESGRTDTQYF
. . TRBJ1-2 TRBV19 TGTGCCAGTACCCGGTCCCAGTTAGCTAACTATGGCTACACCTTC CASTRSQLANYGYTF
TRBD2 . TRBJ2-5 TRBV6-2/TRBV6-3 TGTGCCAGCAGTTCTCCATTGACTAGCAGGGAGACCCAGTACTTC CASSSPLTSRETQYF
. . TRBJ2-3 TRBV18 TGTGCCAGCTTGCTCCGTAGCGGCACAGATACGCAGTATTTT CASLLRSGTDTQYF
TRBD2 . TRBJ2-3 TRBV4-3 TGCGCCAGCAGCCAAGGGACTAGCGGCTCGTCTAGCACAGATACGCAGTATTTT CASSQGTSGSSSTDTQYF
. . TRBJ2-1 TRBV7-9 TGTGCCAGCAGCTTGGGACGCGACTCCTACAATGAGCAGTTCTTC CASSLGRDSYNEQFF
. few TRBJ2-1 TRBV19 TGTGCCAGTAGTATCGGGTCTTCTTTTAGCTCCTACAATGAGCAGTTCTTC CASSIGSSFSSYNEQFF
. few TRBJ2-1 TRBV7-9 TGTGCCAGCAGCTTAGCGCATAGGGGTGAGCAGTTCTTC CASSLAHRGEQFF
TRBD2 few TRBJ2-5 TRBV12-3/TRBV12-4 TGTGCCAGCAGCCGCCGGGCCCCCACGCGGGAGGCACAAGAGACCCAGTACTTC CASSRRAPTREAQETQYF
. few TRBJ1-5 TRBV19 TGTGCCAGTAGTATCTTTTTGCAGGGAAGGGTCAGGCAGCCCCAGCATTTT CASSIFLQGRVRQPQHF
. many TRBJ1-6 TRBV20-1 TGCAGTGCTGTACAGGCCCTCCGGTCACCCCTCCACTTT CSAVQALRSPLHF
TRBD2 few TRBJ2-7 TRBV20-1 TGCAGTGCTAGCCAACCTAGCGGGTTCTCCTACGAGCAGTACTTC CSASQPSGFSYEQYF
. . TRBJ2-5 TRBV29-1 TGCAGCGTTGGTTGGGCGGGGAAAGAGACCCAGTACTTC CSVGWAGKETQYF
. . TRBJ2-1 TRBV11-2 TGTGCCAGCAGCCAGACCTCCTTTTACAATGAGCAGTTCTTC CASSQTSFYNEQFF
. . TRBJ2-1 TRBV5-1 TGCGCCAGCAGCTGGACGGCGATCTCCTACAATGAGCAGTTCTTC CASSWTAISYNEQFF
TRBD2 once TRBJ2-5 TRBV7-9 TGTGCCAGCAGCTCGATCCAGCGGGAGTCAGAGACCCAGTACTTC CASSSIQRESETQYF
. few TRBJ2-2 TRBV15 TGTGCCACCAGCAGAGATACAGTCGGGGAGCTGTTTTTT CATSRDTVGELFF
TRBD2 few TRBJ2-3 TRBV7-8 TGTGCCAGCAGTCGGGGTGCGTGGCTAGCGGTCACAGATACGCAGTATTTT CASSRGAWLAVTDTQYF
. . TRBJ2-5 TRBV12-3/TRBV12-4 TGTGCCAGCGGTCAACAGGGCTTGGAGACCCAGTACTTC CASGQQGLETQYF
. few TRBJ2-1 TRBV20-1 TGCAGTGCTGGAAGACTAGTCGGCAATGAGCAGTTCTTC CSAGRLVGNEQFF
. . TRBJ2-7 TRBV7-9 TGTGCCAGCAGCTCCGTGACCAAAACCTACGAGCAGTACTTC CASSSVTKTYEQYF
. few TRBJ2-4 TRBV5-1 TGCGCCAGCAGCTTGACGGCGGTAACCAAAAACATTCAGTACTTC CASSLTAVTKNIQYF
. few TRBJ2-7 TRBV9 TGTGCCAGCAGCGCCGGGCGGGCTATCGGGTACGAGCAGTACTTC CASSAGRAIGYEQYF
TRBD1 few TRBJ1-6 TRBV19 TGTGCCAGTAGTTTCCGACAGGGTACAGGCGTAAGACCCCTCCACTTT CASSFRQGTGVRPLHF
TRBD2 . TRBJ2-7 TRBV20-1 TGCAGTGTAGCGGGAGGAGCCTACGAGCAGTACTTC CSVAGGAYEQYF
TRBD2 . TRBJ2-2 TRBV20-1 TGCAGTGCTAGAGATGCGGGAGTATCCACCGGGGAGCTGTTTTTT CSARDAGVSTGELFF